This T cell receptor (beta chain) derives from a study of cytomegalovirus exposure and HLA in healthy donors. Study results and caveats: Several top significant clusters appeared, in a later analysis, to be linked to common viral pathogens. Cytomegalovirus-associated status was assigned to roughly 160 TCR beta chains. Later, TCR association rates were found to vary by HLA locus, highest for DRB1 and lowest for HLA-C.

This clone was observed a few times. What it binds is not known. 13 Jbeta primers and 60 Vbeta primers were used for the PCR. This table comes from immunoSEQ multiplex PCR, and its TCRdb copy is limited to in-frame clones, with some not included. The sample lists 54,000 or so clones, approximately 70% occurring once. V gave up 5 bases and J gave up 8 bases; unmatched junction bases: 6. Germline V CDR1 and CDR2: SGHTA, FQGNSA. The CDR3 runs to 14 residues. This sequence originates from a woman between 55 and 75 years old in good health and CMV-seropositive. The specimen sequenced was PBMCs. The genes are TRBV7-2 and TRBJ1-4, with 9 bases aligning to TRBD1. The CDR3 DNA sequence: TGTGCCAGCAGCCCGGACAGGGGTTCGGAAAAACTGTTTTTT. As protein: CASSPDRGSEKLFF.